This record concerns one T cell receptor (beta chain) sequence. The antigen remains undetermined. This sample was included in a study of memory CD4+ T cells and cytomegalovirus serostatus. General study results and limits: Of 150 to 200 reported CMV TCRbeta sequences, under 80 were found in memory CD4+ repertoires.

V was cut by 0 bases and J by 11 bases, with 16 bases left in between. This CDR3 has 14 amino acids. In germline, CDR1 is LNHNV, CDR2 YYDKDF (reference sequence). Produced via immunoSEQ multiplex PCR; TCRdb's table is partial and in-frame only. The table lists around 38,000 clones, over 60% of them singletons, with roughly 6.7% in the top ten. The sort gate was single viable CD3+CD4+CD8-CD45RO+ cells for memory CD4+ T cells. CMV serostatus came from serum IgG against pp150, pp28, p38, p52. The specimen was memory CD4+ T cells from blood. The receptor was isolated from an adult in good health and CMV-seronegative. This rearrangement joins TRBV15 to TRBJ1-1; D is undetermined. CDR3 protein: CATSRDQTDPYAFF. The CDR3 nucleotides are TGTGCCACCAGCAGAGATCAGACGGACCCCTATGCTTTCTTT.